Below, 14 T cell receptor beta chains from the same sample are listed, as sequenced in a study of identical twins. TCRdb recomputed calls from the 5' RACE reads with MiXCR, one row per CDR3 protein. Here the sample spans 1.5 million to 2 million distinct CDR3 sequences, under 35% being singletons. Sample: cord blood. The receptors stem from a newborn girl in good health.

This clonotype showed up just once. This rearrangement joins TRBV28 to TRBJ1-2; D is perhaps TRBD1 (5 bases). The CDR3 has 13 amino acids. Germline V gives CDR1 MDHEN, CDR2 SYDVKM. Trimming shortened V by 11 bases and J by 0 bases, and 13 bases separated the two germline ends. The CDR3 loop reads CAAGTMTNYGYTF. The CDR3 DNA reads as TGTGCCGCCGGGACGATGACTAACTATGGCTACACCTTC.

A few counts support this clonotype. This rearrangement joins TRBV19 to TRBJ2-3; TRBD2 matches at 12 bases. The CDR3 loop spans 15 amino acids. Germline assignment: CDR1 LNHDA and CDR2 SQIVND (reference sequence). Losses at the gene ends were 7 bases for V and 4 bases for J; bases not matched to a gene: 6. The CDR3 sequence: CASTETSGRPDTQYF. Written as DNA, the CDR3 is TGTGCCAGTACGGAAACTAGCGGGAGGCCAGATACGCAGTATTTT.

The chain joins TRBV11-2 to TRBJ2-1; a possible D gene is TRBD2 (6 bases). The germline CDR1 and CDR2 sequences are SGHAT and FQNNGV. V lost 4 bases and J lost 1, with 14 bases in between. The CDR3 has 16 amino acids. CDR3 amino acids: CASSSGQEGSYNEQFF. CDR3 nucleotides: TGTGCCAGCAGCTCTGGTCAGGAGGGTTCCTACAATGAGCAGTTCTTC.

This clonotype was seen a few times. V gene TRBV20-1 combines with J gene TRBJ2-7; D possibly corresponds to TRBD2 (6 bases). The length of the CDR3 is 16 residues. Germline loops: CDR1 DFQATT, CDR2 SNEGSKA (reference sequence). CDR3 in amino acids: CSPFGPTGGPNYEQYF. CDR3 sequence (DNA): TGCAGCCCTTTCGGCCCTACCGGGGGACCTAATTACGAGCAGTACTTC.

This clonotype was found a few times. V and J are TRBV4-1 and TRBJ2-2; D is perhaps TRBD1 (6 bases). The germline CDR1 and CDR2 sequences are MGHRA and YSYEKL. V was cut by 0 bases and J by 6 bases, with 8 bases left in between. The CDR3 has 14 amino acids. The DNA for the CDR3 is TGCGCCAGCAGCCAAGATGCAGGGGCCGGGGAGCTGTTTTTT. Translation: CASSQDAGAGELFF.

DNA for the CDR3: TGCGCCAGCAGCCAAACGACACGGTCACACCAAATTCAGTACTTC. Its protein is CASSQTTRSHQIQYF. The V call is TRBV4-1, the J call TRBJ2-4; D call uncertain. Per the germline V gene, CDR1 is MGHRA and CDR2 is YSYEKL. V lost 2 bases, J lost 10 bases, and 18 bases lay in between. This CDR3 is 15 amino acids long.

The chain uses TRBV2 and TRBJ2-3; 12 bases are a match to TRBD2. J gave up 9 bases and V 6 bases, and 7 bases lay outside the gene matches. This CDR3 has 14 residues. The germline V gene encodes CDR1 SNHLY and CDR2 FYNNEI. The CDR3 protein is CASSLGLAGRTQYF. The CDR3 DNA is TGTGCCAGCAGCCTCGGACTAGCGGGAAGGACGCAGTATTTT.

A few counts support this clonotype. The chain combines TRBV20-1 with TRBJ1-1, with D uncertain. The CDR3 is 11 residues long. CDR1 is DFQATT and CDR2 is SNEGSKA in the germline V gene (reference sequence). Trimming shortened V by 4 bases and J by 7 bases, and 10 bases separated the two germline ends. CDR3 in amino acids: CSAKGQNEAFF. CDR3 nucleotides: TGCAGTGCTAAAGGTCAAAATGAAGCTTTCTTT.

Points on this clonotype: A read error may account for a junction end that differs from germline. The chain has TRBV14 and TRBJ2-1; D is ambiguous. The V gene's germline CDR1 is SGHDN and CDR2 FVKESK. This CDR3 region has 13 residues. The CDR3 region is CAGSPKGRNEQFF. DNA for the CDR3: TGTGCCGGCAGCCCCAAAGGAAGAAATGAGCAGTTCTTC.

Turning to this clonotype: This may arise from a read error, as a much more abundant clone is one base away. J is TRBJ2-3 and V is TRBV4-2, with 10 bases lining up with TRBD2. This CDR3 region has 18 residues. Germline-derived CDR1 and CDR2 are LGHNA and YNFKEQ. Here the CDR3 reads CASSQDLGGLASTGTQYF. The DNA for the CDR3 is TGTGCCAGCAGCCAAGATCTTGGGGGACTAGCGAGCACAGGTACGCAGTATTTT.

The CDR3: CASSLTGRSGYTF. The CDR3 nucleotides are TGCGCCAGCAGCCTGACAGGGAGGTCTGGCTACACCTTC. V is TRBV5-1 and J is TRBJ1-2; TRBD1 matches 7 bases. This CDR3 spans 13 amino acids. CDR1 and CDR2 (germline): SGHRS, YFSETQ. V shed 4 bases and J 7 bases; nucleotides not matched to a gene: 7.

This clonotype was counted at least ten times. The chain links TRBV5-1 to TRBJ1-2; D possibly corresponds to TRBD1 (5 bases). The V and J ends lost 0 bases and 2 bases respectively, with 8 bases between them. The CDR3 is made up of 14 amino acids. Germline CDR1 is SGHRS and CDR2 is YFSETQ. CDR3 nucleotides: TGCGCCAGCAGCTTGGGGGACGGGAACTATGGCTACACCTTC. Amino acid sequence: CASSLGDGNYGYTF.

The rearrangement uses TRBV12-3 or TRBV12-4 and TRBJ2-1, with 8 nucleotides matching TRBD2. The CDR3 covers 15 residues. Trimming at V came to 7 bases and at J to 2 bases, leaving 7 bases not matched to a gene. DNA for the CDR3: TGTGCCAGCAAAGGGTGGGGACTAGCCTACAATGAGCAGTTCTTC. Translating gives CASKGWGLAYNEQFF.

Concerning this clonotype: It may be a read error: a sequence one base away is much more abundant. CDR3 region: CSVGGTSAYNEQYF. In nucleotides, the CDR3 is TGCAGCGTTGGAGGGACTAGCGCCTACAATGAGCAGTACTTC. This chain joins TRBV29-1 and TRBJ2-7; 10 bases line up with TRBD2. In germline, CDR1 is SQVTM, CDR2 ANQGSEA. This CDR3 has 14 amino acids. Trimming removed 4 bases from V and 7 bases from J; junction bases left unmatched: 10.